Sequencing of this T cell receptor beta chain was carried out in a study of cytomegalovirus exposure and HLA in healthy donors. This table comes from immunoSEQ multiplex PCR, and its TCRdb copy is limited to in-frame clones, with some not included. The repertoire holds about 360,000 clones, approximately 90% seen once, with about 0.8% in the top ten. Germline loops: CDR1 LNHDA, CDR2 SQIVND (reference sequence). V lost 6 bases, J lost 1 base, and 16 bases lay in between. The CDR3 length is 15 residues. This sequence was found in a woman younger than 35 in good health and CMV-seronegative. The chain uses TRBV19 and TRBJ2-7, with D possibly being TRBD2 (6 bases). Sequencing input: PBMCs. In DNA, the CDR3 is TGTGCCAGTAGGGCCTCTAGCGCTCCATCCTACGAGCAGTACTTC. Its protein product is CASRASSAPSYEQYF. Filled out from reference TRBV19 and TRBJ2-7, the complete variable domain reads DGGITQSPKYLFRKEGQNVTLSCEQNLNHDAMYWYRQDPGQGLRLIYYSQIVNDFQKGDIAEGYSVSREKKESFPLTVTSAQKNPTAFYLCASRASSAPSYEQYFGPGTRLTVT.